This T cell receptor (beta chain) stems from a study of blood T cell repertoires in COVID-19. The wider study: From the United States, Italy and Spain came samples of acute and convalescent COVID-19. T cells, B-cell-depleted T cells, or PBMCs provided the cDNA or gDNA that served as material.

Authors' data handling: Scientists estimated how many nucleated cells there were by amplifying reference gene primers. Only in-frame clones appear in the TCRdb table, and some are missing; sequencing was by immunoSEQ multiplex PCR. That table is the source of V, J and clone size, and D and trimming were worked out from the DNA. The table lists about 220,000 clones, roughly 80% of them singletons, with 3% to 3.5% in the top ten. In this sample, this clone turned up a few times. Sample: peripheral blood. The TCR originated in a woman in her 30s who had recovered from COVID-19.

CDR3 region: CASSWGGGPSSYEQYF. As DNA, the CDR3 is TGCGCCAGCAGCTGGGGAGGGGGGCCTAGCTCCTACGAGCAGTACTTC. The rearrangement uses TRBV5-1 and TRBJ2-7; possible D gene TRBD2, 7 bases. This CDR3 spans 16 amino acids. Trimming shortened V by 3 bases and J by 0 bases, and 16 bases separated the two germline ends. Germline CDR1 and CDR2: SGHRS and YFSETQ.